This T cell receptor beta chain was retrieved from a study of blood T cell repertoires in COVID-19. On the study more broadly: T cells, B-cell-depleted T cells, or PBMCs provided the cDNA or gDNA that served as material.

V shed 0 bases and J 0 bases; nucleotides not matched to a gene: 0. The CDR3 extends over 15 amino acids. CDR1 is SGHRS and CDR2 is YFSETQ in the germline V gene. Assay used: immunoSEQ multiplex PCR; TCRdb lists only in-frame clones, some missing. The sample holds about 240,000 clones, about four fifths seen once. The sample comprised PBMCs or T cells enriched from blood (not recorded which). The sequence was collected from a woman in her forties who had been exposed to COVID-19. The J gene is TRBJ2-1, the V gene TRBV5-1; 7 nucleotides align to TRBD2. Here the CDR3 DNA reads TGCGCCAGCAGCTTGGGCGGGAGCTCCTACAATGAGCAGTTCTTC. Amino acid sequence: CASSLGGSSYNEQFF.